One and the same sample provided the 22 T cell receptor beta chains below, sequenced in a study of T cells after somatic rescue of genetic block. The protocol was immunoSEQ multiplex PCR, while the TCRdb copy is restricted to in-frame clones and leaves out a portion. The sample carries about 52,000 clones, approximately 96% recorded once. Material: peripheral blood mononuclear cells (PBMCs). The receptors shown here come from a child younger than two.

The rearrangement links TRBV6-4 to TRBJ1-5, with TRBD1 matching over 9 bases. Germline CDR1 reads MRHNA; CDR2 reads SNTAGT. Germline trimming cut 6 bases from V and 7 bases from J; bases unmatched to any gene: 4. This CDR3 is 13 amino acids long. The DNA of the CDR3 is TGTGCCAGCAGCCACAGGGGGCCGCAGCCCCAGCATTTT. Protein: CASSHRGPQPQHF.

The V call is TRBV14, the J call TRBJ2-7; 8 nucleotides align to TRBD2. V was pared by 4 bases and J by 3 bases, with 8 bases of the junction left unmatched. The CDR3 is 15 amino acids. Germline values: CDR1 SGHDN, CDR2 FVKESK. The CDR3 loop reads CASSPGASGSYEQYF. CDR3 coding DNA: TGTGCCAGCAGCCCGGGTGCCAGCGGGAGCTACGAGCAGTACTTC.

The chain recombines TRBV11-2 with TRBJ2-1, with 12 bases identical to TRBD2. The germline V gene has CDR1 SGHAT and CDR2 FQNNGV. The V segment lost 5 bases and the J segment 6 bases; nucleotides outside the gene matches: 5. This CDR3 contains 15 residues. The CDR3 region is CASSPGLAGFNEQFF. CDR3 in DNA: TGTGCCAGCAGCCCGGGACTAGCGGGTTTCAATGAGCAGTTCTTC.

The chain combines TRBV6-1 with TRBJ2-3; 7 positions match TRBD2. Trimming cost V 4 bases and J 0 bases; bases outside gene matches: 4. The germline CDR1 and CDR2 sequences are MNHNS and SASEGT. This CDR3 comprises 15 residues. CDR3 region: CASSVAGASTDTQYF. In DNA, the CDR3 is TGTGCCAGCAGTGTGGCGGGAGCTAGCACAGATACGCAGTATTTT.

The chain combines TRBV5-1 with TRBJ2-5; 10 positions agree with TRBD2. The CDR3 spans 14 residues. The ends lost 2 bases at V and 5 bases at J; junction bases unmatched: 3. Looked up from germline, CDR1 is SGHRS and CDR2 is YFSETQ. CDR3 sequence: CASSLAGGYETQYF. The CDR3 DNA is TGCGCCAGCAGCTTAGCGGGAGGGTACGAGACCCAGTACTTC.

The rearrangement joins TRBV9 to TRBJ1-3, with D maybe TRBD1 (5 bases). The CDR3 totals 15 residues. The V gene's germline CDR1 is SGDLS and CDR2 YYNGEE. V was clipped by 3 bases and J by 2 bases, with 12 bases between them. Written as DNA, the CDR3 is TGTGCCAGCAGCGCCCGGGGGGGTGCTGGAAACACCATATATTTT. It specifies CASSARGGAGNTIYF.

DNA for the CDR3: TGTGCCAGCAGCCGCTTCAGGGTGGCTGAAGCTTTCTTT. Residues: CASSRFRVAEAFF. This chain connects TRBV14 to TRBJ1-1, with D possibly being TRBD1 (5 bases). Germline V CDR1 and CDR2: SGHDN, FVKESK. The CDR3 spans 13 residues. V shed 4 bases and J shed 6 bases, with 12 bases lying between them.

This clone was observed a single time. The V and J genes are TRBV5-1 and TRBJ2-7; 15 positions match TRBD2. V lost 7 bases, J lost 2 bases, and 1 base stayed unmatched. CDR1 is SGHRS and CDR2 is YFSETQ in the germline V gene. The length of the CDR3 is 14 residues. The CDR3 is CASGLAGGPYEQYF. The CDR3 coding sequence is TGCGCCAGCGGACTAGCGGGAGGGCCCTACGAGCAGTACTTC.

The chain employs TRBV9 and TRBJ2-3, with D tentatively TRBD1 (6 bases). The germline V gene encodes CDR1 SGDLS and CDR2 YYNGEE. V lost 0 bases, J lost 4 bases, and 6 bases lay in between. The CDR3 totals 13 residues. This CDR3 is CASSVDRADTQYF. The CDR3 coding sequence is TGTGCCAGCAGCGTAGACAGGGCAGATACGCAGTATTTT.

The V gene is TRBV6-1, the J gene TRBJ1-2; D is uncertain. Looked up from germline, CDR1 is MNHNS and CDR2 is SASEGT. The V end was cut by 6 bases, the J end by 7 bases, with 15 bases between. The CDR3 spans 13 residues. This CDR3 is CASSAGGYRGYTF. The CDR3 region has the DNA TGTGCCAGCAGCGCGGGCGGGTATCGTGGCTACACCTTC.

The CDR3 DNA sequence: TGCGCCAGCAGCTTGAGTTCGGGACTAGCGGGGAATACGCAGTATTTT. Its protein is CASSLSSGLAGNTQYF. The genes are TRBV5-1 and TRBJ2-3; TRBD2 aligns across 13 bases. The CDR3 runs to 16 residues. Germline V gene lookup returns CDR1 SGHRS and CDR2 YFSETQ. Trimming at V came to 1 base and at J to 7 bases, leaving 6 bases not matched to a gene.

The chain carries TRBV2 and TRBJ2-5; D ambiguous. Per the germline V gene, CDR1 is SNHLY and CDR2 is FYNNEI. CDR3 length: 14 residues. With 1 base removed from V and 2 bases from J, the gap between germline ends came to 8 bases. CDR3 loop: CASSEVGRQETQYF. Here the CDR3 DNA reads TGTGCCAGCAGTGAAGTGGGCCGTCAAGAGACCCAGTACTTC.

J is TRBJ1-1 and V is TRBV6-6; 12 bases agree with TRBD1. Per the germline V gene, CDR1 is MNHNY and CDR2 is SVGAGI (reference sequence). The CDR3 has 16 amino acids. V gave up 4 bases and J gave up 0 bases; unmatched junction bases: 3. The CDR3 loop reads CASSSGTGGMNTEAFF. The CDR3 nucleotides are TGTGCCAGCAGTTCCGGGACAGGGGGCATGAACACTGAAGCTTTCTTT.

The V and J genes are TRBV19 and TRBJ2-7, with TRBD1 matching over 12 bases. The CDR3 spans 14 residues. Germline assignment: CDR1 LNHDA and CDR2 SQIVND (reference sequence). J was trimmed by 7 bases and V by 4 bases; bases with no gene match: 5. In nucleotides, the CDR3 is TGTGCCAGTAGTAGGGACAGGGGGCAAAGTGAGCAGTACTTC. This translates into CASSRDRGQSEQYF.

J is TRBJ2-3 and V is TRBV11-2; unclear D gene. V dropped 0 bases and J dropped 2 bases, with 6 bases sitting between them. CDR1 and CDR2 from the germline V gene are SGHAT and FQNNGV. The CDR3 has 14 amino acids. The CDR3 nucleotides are TGTGCCAGCAGCTTAGAGCAGCCCACAGATACGCAGTATTTT. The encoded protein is CASSLEQPTDTQYF.

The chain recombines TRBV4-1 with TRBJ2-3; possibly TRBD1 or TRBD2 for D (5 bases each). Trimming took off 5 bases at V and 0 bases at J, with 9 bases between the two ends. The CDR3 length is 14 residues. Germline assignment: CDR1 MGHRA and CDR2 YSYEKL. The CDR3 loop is CASSGTLSTDTQYF. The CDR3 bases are TGCGCCAGCAGCGGGACGCTTAGCACAGATACGCAGTATTTT.

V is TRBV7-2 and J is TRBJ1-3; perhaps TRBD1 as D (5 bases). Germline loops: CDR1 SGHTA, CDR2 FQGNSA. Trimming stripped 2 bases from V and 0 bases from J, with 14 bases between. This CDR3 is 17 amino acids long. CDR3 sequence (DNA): TGTGCCAGCAGCTTATTTGGGGGACTCAACTCTGGAAACACCATATATTTT. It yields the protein CASSLFGGLNSGNTIYF.

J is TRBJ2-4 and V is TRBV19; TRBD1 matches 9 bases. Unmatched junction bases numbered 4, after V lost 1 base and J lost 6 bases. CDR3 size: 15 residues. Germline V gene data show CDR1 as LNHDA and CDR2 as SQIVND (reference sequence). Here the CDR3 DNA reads TGTGCCAGTAGTATAGGGACAGGGGTGGGAAACATTCAGTACTTC. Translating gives CASSIGTGVGNIQYF.

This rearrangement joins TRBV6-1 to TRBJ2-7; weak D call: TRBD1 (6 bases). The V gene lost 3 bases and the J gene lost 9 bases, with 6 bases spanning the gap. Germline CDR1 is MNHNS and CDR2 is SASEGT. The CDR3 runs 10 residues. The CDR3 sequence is CASSDRGQYF. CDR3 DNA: TGTGCCAGCAGTGACAGGGGGCAGTACTTC.

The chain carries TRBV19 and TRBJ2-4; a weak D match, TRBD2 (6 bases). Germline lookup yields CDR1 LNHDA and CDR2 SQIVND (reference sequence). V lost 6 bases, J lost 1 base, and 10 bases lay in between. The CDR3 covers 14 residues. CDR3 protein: CASRPRGAKNIQYF. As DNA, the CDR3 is TGTGCCAGTAGGCCCCGGGGGGCCAAAAACATTCAGTACTTC. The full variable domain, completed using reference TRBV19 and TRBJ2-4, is DGGITQSPKYLFRKEGQNVTLSCEQNLNHDAMYWYRQDPGQGLRLIYYSQIVNDFQKGDIAEGYSVSREKKESFPLTVTSAQKNPTAFYLCASRPRGAKNIQYFGAGTRLSVL.

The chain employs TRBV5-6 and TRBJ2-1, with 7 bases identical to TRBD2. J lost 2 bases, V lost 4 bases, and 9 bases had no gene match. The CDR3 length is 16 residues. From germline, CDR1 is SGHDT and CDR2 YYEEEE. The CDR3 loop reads CASSRLRLAAYNEQFF. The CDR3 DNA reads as TGTGCCAGCAGCCGCCTACGGCTAGCGGCCTACAATGAGCAGTTCTTC. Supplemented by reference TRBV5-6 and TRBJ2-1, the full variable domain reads DAGVTQSPTHLIKTRGQQVTLRCSPKSGHDTVSWYQQALGQGPQFIFQYYEEEERQRGNFPDRFSGHQFPNYSSELNVNALLLGDSALYLCASSRLRLAAYNEQFFGPGTRLTVL.

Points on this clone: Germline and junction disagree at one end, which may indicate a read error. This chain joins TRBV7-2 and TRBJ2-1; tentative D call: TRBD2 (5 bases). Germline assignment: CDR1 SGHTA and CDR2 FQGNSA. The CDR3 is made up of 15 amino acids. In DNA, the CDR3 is TGTGCCAGCAGCCTAGCCCAGCGGAGCTACAATGAGCAGTTCTTC. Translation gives CASSLAQRSYNEQFF. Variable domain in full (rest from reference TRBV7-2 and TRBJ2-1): GAGVSQSPSNKVTEKGKDVELRCDPISGHTALYWYRQSLGQGLEFLIYFQGNSAPDKSGLPSDRFSAERTGGSVSTLTIQRTQQEDSAVYLCASSLAQRSYNEQFFGPGTRLTVL.